The 8 T cell receptor beta chains reported below all come from one sample, sequenced in a study of cytomegalovirus exposure and HLA in healthy donors. With 60 Vbeta and 13 Jbeta primers, the PCR was carried out. The repertoire was sequenced with immunoSEQ multiplex PCR; TCRdb's copy has only in-frame clones and lacks some. The table records some 140,000 clones, 73% of them present only once. Specimen: PBMCs. The receptors shown here come from a woman between 40 and 50 years old in good health and CMV-seronegative.

The chain has TRBV7-8 and TRBJ2-5, with 8 nucleotides matching TRBD2. Trimming took 7 bases from V and 5 from J; bases not matched to a gene: 6. CDR3 length equals 13 residues. Germline V lookup: CDR1 SGHVS, CDR2 FQNEAQ. The CDR3 region has the DNA TGTGCCAGCACCGAACTAGCGGAGGAGACCCAGTACTTC. Amino acid sequence: CASTELAEETQYF.

The CDR3, as DNA: TGTGCCAGCAGTATCGAGGGGGGGCCCACAGATACGCAGTATTTT. It yields the protein CASSIEGGPTDTQYF. This chain uses TRBV6-1 with TRBJ2-3; D possibly corresponds to TRBD2 (7 bases). V lost 5 bases and J 2 bases, leaving 14 bases between the germline ends. The CDR3 is made up of 15 amino acids. The germline gives CDR1 MNHNS, CDR2 SASEGT.

This clone was recorded a few times. The chain uses TRBV6-5 and TRBJ1-6; TRBD1 might be the D (6 bases). The CDR3 is made up of 14 amino acids. Germline V gene data show CDR1 as MNHEY and CDR2 as SVGAGI. Trimming removed 5 bases at V and 4 bases at J, with 9 bases between. This CDR3 is CASSRTVYNSPLHF. CDR3 in DNA: TGTGCCAGCAGTCGGACAGTGTATAATTCACCCCTCCACTTT.

This chain links TRBV9 with TRBJ2-1, with D unclear. This CDR3 is 16 amino acids long. Germline assignment: CDR1 SGDLS and CDR2 YYNGEE. Trimming left V 0 bases short and J 4 bases short, with 14 bases between. The CDR3 DNA reads TGTGCCAGCAGCGTAGGAGGCGAGACCATGTACAATGAGCAGTTCTTC. This encodes CASSVGGETMYNEQFF.

This rearrangement joins TRBV4-1 to TRBJ1-5, with D possibly being TRBD1 (6 bases). The CDR3 covers 14 residues. V lost 2 bases and J 3 bases, leaving 8 bases between the germline ends. CDR1 is MGHRA and CDR2 is YSYEKL in the germline V gene. Written as DNA, the CDR3 is TGCGCCAGCAGCCAATCAGGGGACAATCAGCCCCAGCATTTT. The encoded protein is CASSQSGDNQPQHF.

This chain links TRBV18 with TRBJ1-5; 9 bases align to TRBD1. J gave up 5 bases and V 5 bases, and 16 bases lay outside the gene matches. CDR3 length: 18 amino acids. Per the germline V gene, CDR1 is KGHSH and CDR2 is LQKENI. The CDR3 region has the DNA TGTGCCAGCTCATGGGGGGACAGGGAGGGGGACTGCTATCAGCCCCAGCATTTT. Its protein product is CASSWGDREGDCYQPQHF. The variable domain in full, with the rest retrieved from reference TRBV18 and TRBJ1-5, is NAGVMQNPRHLVRRRGQEARLRCSPMKGHSHVYWYRQLPEEGLKFMVYLQKENIIDESGMPKERFSAEFPKEGPSILRIQQVVRGDSAAYFCASSWGDREGDCYQPQHFGDGTRLSIL.

The chain is built from TRBV29-1 and TRBJ2-1, with 9 bases fitting TRBD1. V was clipped by 5 bases and J by 3 bases; unmatched bases: 8. Germline V gene data show CDR1 as SQVTM and CDR2 as ANQGSEA. The CDR3 has 15 amino acids. In nucleotides, the CDR3 is TGCAGCGTTATCTTACAGGGGGCTGACTACAATGAGCAGTTCTTC. Translated: CSVILQGADYNEQFF.

This clone turned up a few times. V is TRBV2 and J is TRBJ1-5; TRBD1 might be the D (5 bases). The CDR3 covers 13 residues. Per germline, CDR1 SNHLY and CDR2 FYNNEI. The germline V and J ends were trimmed by 7 bases and 5 bases, with 12 bases remaining between them. This CDR3 reads CASIIDSYQPQHF. The CDR3 nucleotides are TGTGCCAGCATTATCGACAGTTATCAGCCCCAGCATTTT.